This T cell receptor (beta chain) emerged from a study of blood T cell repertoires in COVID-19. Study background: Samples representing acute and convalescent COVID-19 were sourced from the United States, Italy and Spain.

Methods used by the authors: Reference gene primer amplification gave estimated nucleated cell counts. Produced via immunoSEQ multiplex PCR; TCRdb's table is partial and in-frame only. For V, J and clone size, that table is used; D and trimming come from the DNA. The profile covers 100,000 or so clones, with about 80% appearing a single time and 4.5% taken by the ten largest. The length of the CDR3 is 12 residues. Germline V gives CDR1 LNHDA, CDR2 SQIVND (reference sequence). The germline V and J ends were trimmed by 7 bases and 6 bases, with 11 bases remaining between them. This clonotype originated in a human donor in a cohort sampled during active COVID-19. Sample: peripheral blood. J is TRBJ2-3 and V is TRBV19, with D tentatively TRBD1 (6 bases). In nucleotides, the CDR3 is TGTGCCAGTAAGATCGACAGGGATACGCAGTATTTT. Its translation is CASKIDRDTQYF. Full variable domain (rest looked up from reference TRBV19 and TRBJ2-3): DGGITQSPKYLFRKEGQNVTLSCEQNLNHDAMYWYRQDPGQGLRLIYYSQIVNDFQKGDIAEGYSVSREKKESFPLTVTSAQKNPTAFYLCASKIDRDTQYFGPGTRLTVL.